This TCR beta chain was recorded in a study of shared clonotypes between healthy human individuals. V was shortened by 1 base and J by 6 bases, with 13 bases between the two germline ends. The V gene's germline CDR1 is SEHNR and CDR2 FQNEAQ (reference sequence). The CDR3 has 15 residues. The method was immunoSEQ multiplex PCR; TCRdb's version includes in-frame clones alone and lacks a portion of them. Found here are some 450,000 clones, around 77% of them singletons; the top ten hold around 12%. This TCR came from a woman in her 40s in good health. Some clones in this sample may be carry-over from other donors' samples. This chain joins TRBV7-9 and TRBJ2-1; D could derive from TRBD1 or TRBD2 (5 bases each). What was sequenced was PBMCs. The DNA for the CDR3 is TGTGCCAGCAGCTTAGTTCAGGGACGGGTCAATGAGCAGTTCTTC. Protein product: CASSLVQGRVNEQFF.